This T cell receptor (beta chain) was profiled in a study of blood T cell repertoires in COVID-19. Study in general: Material from acute and convalescent COVID-19 was sourced from the United States, Italy and Spain.

The protocol was immunoSEQ multiplex PCR, while the TCRdb copy is restricted to in-frame clones and leaves out a portion. Altogether about 440,000 clones are present, more than 70% being singletons, with the ten largest covering 10% to 15%. The CDR3 is 15 residues long. Germline CDR1 is SGHTA and CDR2 is FQGTGA. V gave up 1 base and J gave up 6 bases; unmatched junction bases: 7. This clone was detected a few times. The TCR was taken from a woman between 50 and 59 years old with COVID-19, enrolled during active disease. The rearrangement uses TRBV7-3 and TRBJ2-3; the match to TRBD2 covers 7 bases. Material: peripheral blood. CDR3 in amino acids: CASSLIGGREDTQYF. The DNA for the CDR3 is TGTGCCAGCAGCTTAATCGGAGGGAGGGAGGATACGCAGTATTTT.